Described below is a single TCR beta chain sequence and its context. It lacks a known antigen. It has no much larger one-base neighbor in the sample; base qualities were not kept. The CDR3 regions of human TCRbeta chains were analyzed by immunosequencing. On the study's bioinformatics: TCRs in the repertoires were compared against a reference library of SARS-CoV-2-specific TCRs that had been generated with the MIRA antigen-specificity platform. Breadth meant the fraction of unique TCRs that were SARS-CoV-2-associated, whereas depth meant the fraction of total T cells that were SARS-CoV-2-associated. Using the MIRA data, each spike-specific TCR was mapped to the spike region that the TCR reacts to and placed in a CD4 or CD8 class. Log10-transformed breadth and depth values were compared by one-way ANOVA with Sidak's multiple comparisons tests. TCRdb carries this immuneACCESS record with in-frame sequences only. Its versions omit some clonotypes, under half of them owing to an unresolved V gene in the studies checked, with the rest unexplained. V and J calls and clone size are given by that table; D and trimming were obtained from the DNA. Present in this sample are about 160,000 clones, roughly nine tenths of which were seen just once. 1.5% to 2% of the sample comes from the top ten.

The source of the sample is a study of T cell responses to AZD1222 COVID-19 vaccine (dated by TCRdb to 2020 to 2023). In the study overall: AZD1222 recipients whose second dose came at about 4 weeks and those whose second dose came at about 12 weeks were combined into one group, since spike-specific TCR depth and breadth did not differ between the two schedules. A total of 233 trial participants underwent TCR sequencing, of whom around 200 received two doses of AZD1222 and about 25 received two doses of the MenACWY control vaccine. Trial participants were enrolled by age into 18-55, 56-69 and 70-plus year subgroups, with 148, 28 and 57 TCR-sequenced participants respectively.

The time point label of this sample denotes: baseline before first vaccination. Vaccinee samples were obtained from the UK trials COV001 and COV002, which included a single-blind randomized controlled phase 2/3 trial of AZD1222 (ChAdOx1 nCoV-19) in healthy adults. For TCRbeta chain sequencing, PBMC samples from trial participants were taken at day 0 and at day 28 after the second dose. Study-wide conclusions, independent of this receptor: The 56-69-year group was small, and its depth increase did not reach significance, likely because of low power. Epitopes outside the regions mutated in the B.1.351 and B.1.1.7 variants were reportedly recognized by nearly half of the unique spike-specific TCRs. Most participants were white British and females outnumbered males, and the authors suggested that clonal diversity may have been underestimated. Conclusions about previously exposed vaccinees are limited because only six or seven AZD1222 recipients were SARS-CoV-2 seropositive at baseline. The vaccine-associated CD4 TCRs covered the entire spike protein, and the dominant responses fell in regions 160-218 and 743-854. Because no day 14 peak-response samples were available, repertoires were characterized only after the peak T cell response. After two AZD1222 doses, both the breadth and the depth of spike-specific TCRs were significantly higher than at day 0 and than in MenACWY recipients.

Measured from the cysteine to the phenylalanine, the CDR3 is 15 residues long. The read is trimmed to its CDR3 DNA, 45 bases read in frame from base 1. V has 4 bases trimmed and J has 5 bases trimmed; junction bases matching no gene number 12. CDR1 and CDR2 are read off the germline V gene as SGHRS and YFSETQ. The chain is encoded by TRBV5-1 joined to TRBJ2-7; the junction holds 7 bases that match TRBD1. This sequence was found in an adult in good health. Material: peripheral blood, obtained on day 0 of AZD1222 vaccination. CDR3 loop: CASSPVTGVIDEQYF. The nucleotide sequence is given as TGCGCCAGCAGCCCAGTCACAGGGGTCATTGACGAGCAGTACTTC.